Reported below is one T cell receptor beta chain. Its specific antigen is unknown. Nothing much larger sits one base from this clone, and base qualities are not available. The trim is 4 bases for V and 9 bases for J, with a gap of 13 bases between the germline ends. The CDR3, cysteine through phenylalanine, is 13 amino acids long. Of all the DNA, just the CDR3 is kept, 39 bases in frame from base 1. As encoded in the germline V gene, CDR1 is LGHNA while CDR2 is YSLEER. This sample was included in a study of blood T cell repertoires in COVID-19 (dated by TCRdb to 2019 to 2021). About the study as a whole: Samples from collaborators originated in the United States, Italy and Spain and spanned both the acute and convalescent phases of COVID-19. The prospective study material was composed of cDNA or gDNA derived from T cells, B-cell-depleted T cells, or PBMCs. Subjects who had been exposed to COVID-19, were actively infected with it, or had recovered from it provided the deeply sampled blood TCRbeta repertoires that made up the dataset. The repertoires were released in a freely available public database intended as a resource for research on the immune response to SARS-CoV-2. The samples were drawn from two sources: the first 160 participants of the ongoing ImmuneRACE study, and fewer than 1,500 subjects contributed by 6 global collaborators. Sample metadata almost always included a de-identified subject ID, COVID-19 status, age in years and sex. Where available, HLA class I and class II types were obtained from metadata supplied by the sample provider rather than from assay-based typing.

TCRbeta CDR3 regions were amplified from genomic DNA using the immunoSEQ Assay, a bias-controlled multiplex PCR. Under the source paper's analysis protocol: Within the assay, amplification of reference gene primers was used to estimate how many nucleated cells each sample contained. To quantify the absolute abundance of each unique TCRbeta CDR3 rearrangement, sequence reads were collapsed and filtered. For each sample, productive Simpson clonality was calculated by taking the square root of Simpson's diversity index across productive rearrangements. TCRdb's version of the immuneACCESS table is confined to in-frame rearrangements and falls short of the full clone set. An unresolved V gene accounts for under half of the shortfall where checked; the remainder is of unknown origin. V, J and clone size are those of that table, while D and trimming were read from the DNA. The sample table records approximately 210,000 clones; 83% of these occur just once. About 2.5% of the sample belongs to the ten largest clones.

Findings and caveats that apply to the study as a whole: Clinical and demographic metadata were provided uncurated, with the amount varying by source and participant.

The collaborating institutions used their own protocols to collect whole blood in K2EDTA tubes. For TCRbeta analysis, collaborators shipped samples in one of three forms: frozen whole blood, isolated PBMCs, or DNA extracted from either of those sample types. The V and J segments used are TRBV4-3 and TRBJ1-5; the D gene remains uncertain. Source material: peripheral blood. This clonotype was sampled from an older woman with active or convalescent COVID-19. Read as DNA, the sequence is TGCGCCAGCAGCCCGTTCCTTACGCGGCCCCAGCATTTT. It translates to CASSPFLTRPQHF.